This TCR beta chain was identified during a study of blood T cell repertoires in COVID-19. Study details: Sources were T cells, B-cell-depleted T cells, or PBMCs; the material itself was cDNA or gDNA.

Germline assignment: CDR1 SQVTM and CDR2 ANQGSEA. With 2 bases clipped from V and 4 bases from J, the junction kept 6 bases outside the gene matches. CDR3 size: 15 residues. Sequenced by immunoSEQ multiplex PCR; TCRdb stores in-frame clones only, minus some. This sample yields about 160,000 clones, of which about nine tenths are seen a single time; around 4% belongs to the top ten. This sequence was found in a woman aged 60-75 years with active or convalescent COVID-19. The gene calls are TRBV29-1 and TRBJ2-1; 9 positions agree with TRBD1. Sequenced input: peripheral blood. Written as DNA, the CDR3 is TGCAGCGTTGAATGGTTCGGGACAGGGTACAATGAGCAGTTCTTC. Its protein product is CSVEWFGTGYNEQFF.